This record covers a single TCR beta chain. Antigen specificity is unknown. Treatment: 15 to 20 received Ad26.COV2.S at low or high dose, single or two shots; about 5 received placebo; per-sample allocation not given. After the first vaccine or placebo injection, samples were drawn on day 63. Germline CDR1 reads ENHRY; CDR2 reads SYGVKD. Trimming took 8 bases from V and 7 from J; bases not matched to a gene: 6. This CDR3 has 14 residues. TCRdb keeps only in-frame clones here, not all; method: immunoSEQ multiplex PCR. This table holds roughly 350,000 clones, about 89% found once. This entry belongs to a study of Ad26.COV2.S vaccination and SARS-CoV-2 variants. Overall study: A COV1001 Ad26.COV2.S trial-arm participant provided the sample. In the study, Ad26.COV2.S was injected intramuscularly once, or twice 56 days apart. Findings and caveats of the study: The breadth of spike-specific CD8+ and CD4+ T cell responses after vaccination was reportedly substantial. In TCR breadth and depth analyses, total T cell responses may have been underestimated.

The sequencing used peripheral blood, collected in a trial of Ad26.COV2.S vaccine versus placebo. V usage is TRBV10-3 and J usage is TRBJ1-6, with 9 bases matching TRBD1. The TCR originated in a person between 18 and 60 years old who received the Ad26.COV2.S COVID-19 vaccine or a placebo. CDR3 nucleotide sequence: TGTGCCATCGGGGTTGGACAGGGGAATTCACCCCTCCACTTT. Protein sequence: CAIGVGQGNSPLHF.